This section outlines one T cell receptor (beta chain) sequence together with its context. The antigen is unknown. The source of the sample is a study of T-cell memory formation after mild COVID-19. Study-wide context: Clusters were largely donor specific.

Whole-study results and caveats: Cross-reactive memory appears to have joined, as suggested by some responding clones showing up in pre-infection memory. Mostly located in CM and EM were contracting CD4+ clones, with contracting CD8+ clones located in EMRA. Clones shrinking between day 15 and 85 showed a balanced CD4/CD8 split, and those that grew later tilted toward CD4+.

The CDR3 sequence is 16 residues long. Each CDR3 protein gets one entry after TCRdb re-called the 5' RACE reads with MiXCR. The top ten hold about 7.5% of the sample, which has 530,000 or so distinct CDR3 sequences, roughly 17% seen once. The TCR originated in an adult woman who had mild COVID-19 (a few samples of this study predate the infection). Cell type and time point are not known. Specimen: PBMCs or a T cell subset sorted from them (not recorded which). The chain employs TRBV21-1 and TRBJ1-1. TRBV21-1 is designated a pseudogene. The CDR3, as DNA: TGTGCCAGCAGCAAAGCCCCGGGACTGATGAACACTGAAGCTTTCTTT. Amino acids: CASSKAPGLMNTEAFF.